Listed below are T cell receptor beta chains from one sample, sequenced in a study of lymphopenia after photon versus proton radiotherapy. Assay: immunoSEQ multiplex PCR; the TCRdb copy retains only in-frame clones and omits some. The sample records 30,000 to 45,000 clones, around nine tenths being singletons. The sample in question was peripheral blood, obtained from a patient treated with photon-based radiotherapy. The receptors here all came from a man aged 55 to 70 with cholangiocarcinoma. The CDR3 runs from the conserved cysteine through the conserved F or W. Each record gives: J gene, V gene, CDR3 length, CDR3 protein.

>TRBJ1-2|TRBV10-2|15
CASTDRDTDLYGYTF
>TRBJ1-2|TRBV5-6|13
CASSASANYGYTF
>TRBJ2-1|TRBV5-4|16
CASSPTSGIDYNEQFF
>TRBJ1-1|TRBV13|17
CASSSQSPSFKRSEAFF
>TRBJ2-5|TRBV7-9|15
CASSFTGTPQETQYF
>TRBJ2-6|TRBV27|15
CASSLSNSGANVLTF
>TRBJ1-6|TRBV6-5|15
CASSGREGANSPLHF
>TRBJ2-5|TRBV6-6|15
CASSPDPTGEQTQYF
>TRBJ2-2|TRBV7-9|15
CASSPRTANTGELFF
>TRBJ2-3|TRBV2|15
CASMGSLAALGTQYF
>TRBJ2-3|TRBV4-3|17
CASSQLLAGDSTDTQYF
>TRBJ2-1|TRBV7-2|12
CASSLSVHEQFF
>TRBJ1-5|TRBV6-1|14
CASKNRDSNQPQHF
>TRBJ1-4|TRBV5-1|17
CASSPGGAFPLNEKLFF
>TRBJ2-1|TRBV5-1|15
CASSLFEIGLNEQFF
>TRBJ2-5|TRBV6-5|15
CASSRGGISSETQYF
>TRBJ2-2|TRBV19|18
CASSITSGGRFGTGELFF